Detailed here is one TCR beta chain. Its antigen is as yet unknown. Since the CDR3 does not end with the conserved phenylalanine or tryptophan, this likely comes from a read error. General study results and limits: Tumor memory CD4+ T cell TCR gene usage clustered with blood and lymph node memory CD4+ cells and lymph node naive CD4+ cells.

After constant-region reverse-primer amplification, full-length variable regions underwent semi-nested PCR with Nested Universal Primer A. TCRdb itself ran the 5' RACE reads through MiXCR, one entry per CDR3 protein. The sample includes about 42,000 distinct CDR3 sequences, 30% of them seen just once. V gave up 0 bases and J gave up 9 bases; unmatched junction bases: 6. Looked up from germline, CDR1 is DFQATT and CDR2 is SNEGSKA (reference sequence). This CDR3 spans 15 amino acids. Memory CD4+ cells were defined as CD4+CD45RO+CD25-. The rearrangement joins TRBV20-1 to TRBJ1-6; TRBD1 aligns across 9 bases. The sample consisted of tumor-infiltrating memory CD4+ T cells sorted from the breast tumor. Subset described: memory CD4+ T cells, CD4+CD45RO+CD25-. This clonotype was obtained from a female donor with breast cancer. CDR3: CSAREATGGFSPLHY. Written as DNA, the CDR3 is TGCAGTGCTAGAGAAGCGACAGGGGGTTTTTCACCCCTCCACTAT.